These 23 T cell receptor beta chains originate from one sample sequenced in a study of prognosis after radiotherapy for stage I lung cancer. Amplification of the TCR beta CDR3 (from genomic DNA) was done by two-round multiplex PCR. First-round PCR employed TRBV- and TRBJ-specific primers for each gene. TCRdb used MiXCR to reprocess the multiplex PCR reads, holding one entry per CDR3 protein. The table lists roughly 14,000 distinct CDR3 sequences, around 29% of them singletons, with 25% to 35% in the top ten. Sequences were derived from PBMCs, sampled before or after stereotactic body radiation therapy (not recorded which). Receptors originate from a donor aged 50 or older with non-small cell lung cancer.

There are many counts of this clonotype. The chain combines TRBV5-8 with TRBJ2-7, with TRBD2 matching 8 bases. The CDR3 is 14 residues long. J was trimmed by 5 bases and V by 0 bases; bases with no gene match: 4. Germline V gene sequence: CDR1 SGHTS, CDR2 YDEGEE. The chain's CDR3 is CASSLVAGGNEQYF. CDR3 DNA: TGTGCCAGCAGCTTGGTGGCGGGAGGAAACGAGCAGTACTTC. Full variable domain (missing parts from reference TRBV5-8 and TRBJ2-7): EAGVTQSPTHLIKTRGQQATLRCSPISGHTSVYWYQQALGLGLQFLLWYDEGEERNRGNFPPRFSGRQFPNYSSELNVNALELEDSALYLCASSLVAGGNEQYFGPGTRLTVT.

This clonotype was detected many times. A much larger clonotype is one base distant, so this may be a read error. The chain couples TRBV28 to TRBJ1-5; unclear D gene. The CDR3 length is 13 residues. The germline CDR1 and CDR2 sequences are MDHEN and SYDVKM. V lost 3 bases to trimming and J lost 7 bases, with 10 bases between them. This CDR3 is CASSLPPGQPQHF. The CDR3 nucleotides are TGTGCCAGCAGTTTGCCTCCGGGCCAGCCCCAGCATTTT.

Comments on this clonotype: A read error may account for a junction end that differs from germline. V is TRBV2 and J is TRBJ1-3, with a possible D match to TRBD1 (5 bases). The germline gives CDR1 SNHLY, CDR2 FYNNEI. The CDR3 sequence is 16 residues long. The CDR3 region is CVSSPPRALGGNTIYF. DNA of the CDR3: TGTGTCAGCAGTCCCCCCAGGGCACTAGGAGGAAACACCATATATTTT.

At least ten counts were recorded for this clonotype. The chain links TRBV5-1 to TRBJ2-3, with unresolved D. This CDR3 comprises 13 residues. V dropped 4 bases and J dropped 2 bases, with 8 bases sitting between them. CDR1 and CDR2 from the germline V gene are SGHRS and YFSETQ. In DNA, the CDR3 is TGCGCCAGCAGCATCCCTGCCACAGATACGCAGTATTTT. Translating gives CASSIPATDTQYF.

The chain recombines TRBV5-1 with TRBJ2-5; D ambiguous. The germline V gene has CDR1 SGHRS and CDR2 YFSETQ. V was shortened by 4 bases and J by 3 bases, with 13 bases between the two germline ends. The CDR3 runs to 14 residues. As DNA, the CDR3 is TGCGCCAGCAGCAAGGAGCCACAGAAAGAGACCCAGTACTTC. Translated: CASSKEPQKETQYF. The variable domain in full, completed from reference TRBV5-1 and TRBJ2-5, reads KAGVTQTPRYLIKTRGQQVTLSCSPISGHRSVSWYQQTPGQGLQFLFEYFSETQRNKGNFPGRFSGRQFSNSRSEMNVSTLELGDSALYLCASSKEPQKETQYFGPGTRLLVL.

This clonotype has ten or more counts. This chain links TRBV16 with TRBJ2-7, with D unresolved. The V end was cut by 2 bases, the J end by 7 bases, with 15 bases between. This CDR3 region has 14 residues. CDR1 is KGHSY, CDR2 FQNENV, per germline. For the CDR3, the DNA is TGTGCCAGCAGCCAAACAAGATCATGGGGAGAGCAGTACTTC. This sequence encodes CASSQTRSWGEQYF.

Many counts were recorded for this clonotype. The CDR3 DNA reads as TGTGCCAGCAGCACAGATAGCGGGCGGCACCGCTTACGAGAGCAGTACTTC. Protein sequence: CASSTDSGRHRLREQYF. The chain joins TRBV3-1 to TRBJ2-7; TRBD2 agrees at 7 bases. Germline trimming cut 5 bases from V and 7 bases from J; bases unmatched to any gene: 20. There are 17 residues in the CDR3. Germline loops: CDR1 LGHDT, CDR2 YNNKEL (reference sequence).

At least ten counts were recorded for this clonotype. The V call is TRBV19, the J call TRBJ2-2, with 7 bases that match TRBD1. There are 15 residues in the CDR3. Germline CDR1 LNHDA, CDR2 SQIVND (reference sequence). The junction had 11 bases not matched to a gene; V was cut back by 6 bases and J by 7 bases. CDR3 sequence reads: CASRSGQFAHGELFF. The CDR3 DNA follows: TGTGCCAGTAGGTCGGGACAGTTTGCCCACGGGGAGCTGTTTTTT.

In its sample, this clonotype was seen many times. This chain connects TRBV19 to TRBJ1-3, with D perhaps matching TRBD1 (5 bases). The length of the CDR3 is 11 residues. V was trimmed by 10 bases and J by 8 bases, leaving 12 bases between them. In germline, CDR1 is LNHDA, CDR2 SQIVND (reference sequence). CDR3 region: CATGTFDTIYF. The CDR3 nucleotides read TGTGCCACAGGGACTTTCGACACCATATATTTT.

Here the CDR3 DNA reads TGTGCCAGCAGCGCGACTTGGGGAGTAAACACCATATATTTT. This gives the protein CASSATWGVNTIYF. The rearrangement uses TRBV6-2 or TRBV6-3 and TRBJ1-3; D gene unclear. Trimming took 6 bases from V and 6 from J, leaving 15 bases between them. The CDR3 consists of 14 residues. CDR1 is MNHEY and CDR2 is SVGEGT in the germline V gene.

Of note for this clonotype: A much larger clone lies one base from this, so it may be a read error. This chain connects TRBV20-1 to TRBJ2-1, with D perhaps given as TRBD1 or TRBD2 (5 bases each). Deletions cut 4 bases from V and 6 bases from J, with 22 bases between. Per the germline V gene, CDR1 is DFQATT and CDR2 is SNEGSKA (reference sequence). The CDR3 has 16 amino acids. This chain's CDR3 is CSATRGAPRGVNEQFF. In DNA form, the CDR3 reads TGCAGTGCTACCCGAGGGGCCCCCCGGGGTGTCAATGAGCAGTTCTTC.

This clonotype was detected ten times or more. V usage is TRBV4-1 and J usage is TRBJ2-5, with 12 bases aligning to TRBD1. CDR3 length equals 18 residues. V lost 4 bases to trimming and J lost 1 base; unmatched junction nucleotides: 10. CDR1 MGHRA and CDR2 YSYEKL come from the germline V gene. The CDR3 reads CASSPSGTGGPTQETQYF. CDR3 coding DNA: TGCGCCAGCAGCCCCTCCGGGACAGGGGGCCCGACCCAAGAGACCCAGTACTTC.

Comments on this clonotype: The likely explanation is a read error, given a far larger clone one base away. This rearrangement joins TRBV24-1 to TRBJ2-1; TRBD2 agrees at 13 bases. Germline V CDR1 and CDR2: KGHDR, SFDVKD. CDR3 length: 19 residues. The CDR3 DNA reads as TGTGCCAGCAGTCCTGGACTAGCGGGAGTTGCGCTAGGAATTAATGAGCAGTTCTTC. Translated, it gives CASSPGLAGVALGINEQFF.

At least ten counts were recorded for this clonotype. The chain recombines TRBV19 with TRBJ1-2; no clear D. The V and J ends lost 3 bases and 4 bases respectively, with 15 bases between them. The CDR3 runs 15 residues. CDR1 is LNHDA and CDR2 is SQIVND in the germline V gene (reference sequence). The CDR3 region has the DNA TGTGCCAGTAGTATTAAGGGCCGAGAAGCCTATGGCTACACCTTC. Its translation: CASSIKGREAYGYTF.

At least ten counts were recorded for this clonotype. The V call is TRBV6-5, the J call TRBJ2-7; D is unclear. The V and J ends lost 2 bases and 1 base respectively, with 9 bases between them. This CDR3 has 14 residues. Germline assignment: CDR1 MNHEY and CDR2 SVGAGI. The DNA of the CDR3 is TGTGCCAGCAGTTACCGACGTATTTCCTACGAGCAGTACTTC. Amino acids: CASSYRRISYEQYF.

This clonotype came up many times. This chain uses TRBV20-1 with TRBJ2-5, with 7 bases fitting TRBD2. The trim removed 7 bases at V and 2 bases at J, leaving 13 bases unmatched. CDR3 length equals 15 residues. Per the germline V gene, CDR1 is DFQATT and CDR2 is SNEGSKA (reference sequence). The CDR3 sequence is CSGEGGNGRQETQYF. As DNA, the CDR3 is TGCAGTGGGGAGGGTGGGAATGGAAGACAAGAGACCCAGTACTTC.

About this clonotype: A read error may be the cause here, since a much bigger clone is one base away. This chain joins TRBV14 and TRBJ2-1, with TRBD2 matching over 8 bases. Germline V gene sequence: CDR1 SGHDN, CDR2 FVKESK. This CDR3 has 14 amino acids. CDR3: CASSHTSGYSEQFF. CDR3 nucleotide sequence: TGTGCCAGCAGCCATACTAGCGGTTACAGTGAGCAGTTCTTC.

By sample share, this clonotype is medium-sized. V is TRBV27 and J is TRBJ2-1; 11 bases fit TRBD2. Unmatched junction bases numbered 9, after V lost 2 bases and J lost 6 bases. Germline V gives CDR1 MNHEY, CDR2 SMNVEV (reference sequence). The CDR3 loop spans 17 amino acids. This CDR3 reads CASSLSSGRAVSNEQFF. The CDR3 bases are TGTGCCAGCAGTTTAAGTAGCGGGAGGGCCGTTTCCAATGAGCAGTTCTTC.

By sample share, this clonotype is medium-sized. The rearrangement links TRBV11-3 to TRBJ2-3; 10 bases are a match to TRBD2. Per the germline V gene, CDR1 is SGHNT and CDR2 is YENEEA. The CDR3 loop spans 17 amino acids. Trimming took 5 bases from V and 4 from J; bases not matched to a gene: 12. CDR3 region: CASSHTQLAGWADTQYF. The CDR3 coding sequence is TGTGCCAGCAGCCACACCCAACTAGCGGGATGGGCAGATACGCAGTATTTT.

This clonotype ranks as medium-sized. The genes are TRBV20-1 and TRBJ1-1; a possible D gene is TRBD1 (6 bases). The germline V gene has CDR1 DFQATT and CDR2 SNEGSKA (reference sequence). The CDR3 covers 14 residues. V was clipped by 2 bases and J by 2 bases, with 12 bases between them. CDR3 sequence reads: CSARTGRSNTEAFF. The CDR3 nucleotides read TGCAGTGCTAGAACAGGGAGGTCTAACACTGAAGCTTTCTTT.

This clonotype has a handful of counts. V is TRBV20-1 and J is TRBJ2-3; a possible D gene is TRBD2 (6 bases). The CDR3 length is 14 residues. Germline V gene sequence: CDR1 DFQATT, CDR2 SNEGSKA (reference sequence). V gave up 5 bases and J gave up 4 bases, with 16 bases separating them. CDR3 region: CSAPFAWGADTQYF. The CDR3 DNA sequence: TGCAGTGCTCCCTTCGCGTGGGGGGCAGATACGCAGTATTTT.

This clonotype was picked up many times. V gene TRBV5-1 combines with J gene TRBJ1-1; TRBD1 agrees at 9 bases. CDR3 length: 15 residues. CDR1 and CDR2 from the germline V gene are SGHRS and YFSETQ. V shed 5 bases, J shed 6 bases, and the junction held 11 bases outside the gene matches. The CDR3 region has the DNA TGCGCCAGCAGTACTCCTGGACAGGGGATGGCTGAAGCTTTCTTT. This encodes CASSTPGQGMAEAFF.

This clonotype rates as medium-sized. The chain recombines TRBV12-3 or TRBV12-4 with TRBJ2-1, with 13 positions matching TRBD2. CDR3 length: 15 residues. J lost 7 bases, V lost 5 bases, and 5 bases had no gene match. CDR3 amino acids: CASSPGLAGLNEQFF. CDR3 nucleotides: TGTGCCAGCAGTCCGGGACTAGCGGGACTAAATGAGCAGTTCTTC.